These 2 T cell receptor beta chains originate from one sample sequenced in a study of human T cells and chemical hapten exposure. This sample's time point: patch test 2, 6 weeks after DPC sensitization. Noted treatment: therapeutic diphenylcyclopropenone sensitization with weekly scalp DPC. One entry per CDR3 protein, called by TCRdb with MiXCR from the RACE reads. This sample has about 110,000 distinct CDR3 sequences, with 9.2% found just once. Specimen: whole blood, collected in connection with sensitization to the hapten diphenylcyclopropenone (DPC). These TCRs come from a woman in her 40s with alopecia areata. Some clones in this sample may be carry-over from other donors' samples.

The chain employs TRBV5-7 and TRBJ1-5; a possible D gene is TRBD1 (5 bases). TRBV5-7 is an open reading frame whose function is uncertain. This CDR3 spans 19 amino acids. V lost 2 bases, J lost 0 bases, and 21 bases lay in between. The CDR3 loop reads CASSFSGVRHHNSNQPQHF. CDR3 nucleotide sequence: TGTGCCAGCAGCTTCTCGGGGGTTAGGCACCATAATAGCAATCAGCCCCAGCATTTT.

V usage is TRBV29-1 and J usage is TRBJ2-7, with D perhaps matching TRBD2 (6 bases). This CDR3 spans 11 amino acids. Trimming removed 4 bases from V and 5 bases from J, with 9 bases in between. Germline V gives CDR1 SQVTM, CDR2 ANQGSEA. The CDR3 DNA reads TGCAGCGTTGGCAGGGAGGACGAGCAGTACTTC. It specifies CSVGREDEQYF.